Sequencing of this TCR beta chain was carried out in a study of blood T cell repertoires in COVID-19. Sequenced by immunoSEQ multiplex PCR; TCRdb stores in-frame clones only, minus some. The top ten clones hold 3% to 3.5% of a sample with some 190,000 clones, approximately 84% of them seen once. The CDR3 runs 15 residues. The V gene lost 0 bases and the J gene lost 3 bases, with 12 bases spanning the gap. The receptor's source is a young woman who had recovered from COVID-19. Material: PBMCs or T cells enriched from blood (not recorded which). This rearrangement joins TRBV23-1 to TRBJ2-7, with D tentatively TRBD1 (6 bases). TRBV23-1 is an open reading frame, and its role is uncertain. The CDR3 reads CASSQSRQAFYEQYV. CDR3 bases: TGCGCCAGCAGTCAATCCCGACAGGCTTTCTACGAGCAGTACGTC.